Presented here are 11 T cell receptor beta chains from one specimen sequenced in a study of T cells in Graves' hyperthyroidism and ophthalmopathy (dated by TCRdb to 2018 to 2020). Library preparation used multiplex PCR. Sequencing instrument: Illumina HiSeq 2000. Amplification of TCR beta CDR3 regions was carried out from RNA transcripts. The first round of RT-PCR for the TCR CDR3 was performed with the HTBI primer set and the Qiagen OneStep RT-PCR kit. TCRdb took the public reads, trimmed them with fastp at Q25, ran MiXCR for clone calling and kept in-frame beta chains. Rows with one shared CDR3 protein collapse into an entry with the most common genes and DNA. In this sample the table shows over 700,000 distinct CDR3 sequences, about 19% of which occur a single time. Clones ranked in the top ten supply around 17% of the sample. The sample consisted of blood. Receptors originate from a woman in her 50s with Graves' hyperthyroidism that later progressed to Graves' ophthalmopathy.

This clonotype appeared many times. The chain carries TRBV12-3 or TRBV12-4 and TRBJ1-6, with D hard to call. Trimming pared 6 bases from V and 11 bases from J, leaving 26 bases between. There are 17 residues in the CDR3. For the CDR3, the DNA is TGTGCCAGCAGGATTGAAGTGACCCTGCCCCTGTTCGCACCCCTCCACTTT. This gives the protein CASRIEVTLPLFAPLHF.

The sample holds many counts of this clonotype. V usage is TRBV3-1 and J usage is TRBJ2-7; possibly TRBD1 for D (5 bases). This CDR3 is 14 amino acids long. The ends were cut back, 0 bases at V and 7 bases at J, with 13 bases in the middle. In germline, CDR1 is LGHDT, CDR2 YNNKEL (reference sequence). CDR3 sequence: CASSQELKGSEQYF. The CDR3 nucleotides are TGTGCCAGCAGCCAAGAATTGAAGGGGTCTGAGCAGTACTTC.

In its sample, this clonotype was seen many times. The chain has TRBV30 and TRBJ1-1; the D is unclear. This CDR3 spans 11 amino acids. Trimming pared 1 base from V and 10 bases from J, leaving 10 bases between. The germline CDR1 and CDR2 sequences are GTSNPN and SVGIG (reference sequence). The CDR3 DNA reads TGTGCCTGGAGTGGTATTACGAGAGCTTTCTTT. Its protein is CAWSGITRAFF.

Many counts were recorded for this clonotype. This chain joins TRBV18 and TRBJ1-2; D might be TRBD1 (5 bases). Germline CDR1 reads KGHSH; CDR2 reads LQKENI. Trimming removed 0 bases at V and 5 bases at J, with 10 bases between. CDR3 length equals 14 residues. DNA of the CDR3: TGTGCCAGCTCACCACCGGGACCCAAGTATGGCTACACCTTC. Amino acid sequence: CASSPPGPKYGYTF.

This clonotype was counted many times. The rearrangement joins TRBV7-9 to TRBJ1-1; D is unresolved. CDR3 size: 14 residues. CDR1 SEHNR and CDR2 FQNEAQ come from the germline V gene (reference sequence). V was clipped by 5 bases and J by 1 base, with 11 bases between them. In DNA, the CDR3 is TGTGCCAGCAGCGTCCCGGAGGGGAACACTGAAGCTTTCTTT. Translated, it gives CASSVPEGNTEAFF. Filled out from reference TRBV7-9 and TRBJ1-1, the complete variable domain reads DTGVSQNPRHKITKRGQNVTFRCDPISEHNRLYWYRQTLGQGPEFLTYFQNEAQLEKSRLLSDRFSAERPKGSFSTLEIQRTEQGDSAMYLCASSVPEGNTEAFFGQGTRLTVV.

This clonotype has only a few counts. V gene TRBV6-1 combines with J gene TRBJ1-6; 8 bases match TRBD1. Germline CDR1 and CDR2: MNHNS and SASEGT. Trimming took 5 bases from V and 9 from J; bases not matched to a gene: 9. The CDR3 is 15 residues long. CDR3 in amino acids: CASSYEDRVGSPLHF. In DNA, the CDR3 is TGTGCCAGCAGTTATGAGGACAGGGTTGGTTCACCCCTCCACTTT.

The table lists this clonotype with a few counts. V gene TRBV6-1 combines with J gene TRBJ2-7; D could derive from TRBD1 or TRBD2 (6 bases each). V was trimmed by 6 bases and J by 5 bases, leaving 17 bases between them. Germline V gives CDR1 MNHNS, CDR2 SASEGT. The length of the CDR3 is 14 residues. The CDR3 DNA follows: TGTGCCAGCAGAGATCGAGGGGGGCCTGACGAGCAGTACTTC. Protein sequence: CASRDRGGPDEQYF.

This clonotype was detected only a few times. V gene TRBV5-1 combines with J gene TRBJ2-3; 7 bases match TRBD2. The germline V gene encodes CDR1 SGHRS and CDR2 YFSETQ. The CDR3 has 16 residues. Trimming cost V 6 bases and J 4 bases; bases outside gene matches: 14. This chain's CDR3 is CASTSQPAGPADTQYF. DNA of the CDR3: TGCGCCAGCACCTCGCAGCCAGCGGGGCCCGCAGATACGCAGTATTTT. Together with reference TRBV5-1 and TRBJ2-3, the CDR3 gives the full variable domain: KAGVTQTPRYLIKTRGQQVTLSCSPISGHRSVSWYQQTPGQGLQFLFEYFSETQRNKGNFPGRFSGRQFSNSRSEMNVSTLELGDSALYLCASTSQPAGPADTQYFGPGTRLTVL.

This clonotype was counted at least ten times. The chain is built from TRBV11-2 and TRBJ2-5; the match to TRBD1 covers 9 bases. Per the germline V gene, CDR1 is SGHAT and CDR2 is FQNNGV. This CDR3 is built from 13 residues. V shed 4 bases, J shed 5 bases, and the junction held 2 bases outside the gene matches. As DNA, the CDR3 is TGTGCCAGCAGCTGGGACAGGGTTGAGACCCAGTACTTC. Protein sequence: CASSWDRVETQYF.

J is TRBJ1-4 and V is TRBV29-1; D unresolved. The germline CDR1 and CDR2 sequences are SQVTM and ANQGSEA. The V end was cut by 2 bases, the J end by 0 bases, with 7 bases between. The CDR3 length is 14 residues. The CDR3 coding sequence is TGCAGCGTTGAATCGGGTACAACTAATGAAAAACTGTTTTTT. Translated, it gives CSVESGTTNEKLFF.

This clonotype has just a few counts. V gene TRBV5-4 combines with J gene TRBJ2-2, with 7 nucleotides matching TRBD1. The CDR3 has 15 residues. The V gene end was trimmed by 5 bases and the J gene end by 3 bases; junction bases not matched to a gene: 7. In germline, CDR1 is SGHNT, CDR2 YYREEE (reference sequence). CDR3: CASSSQGRDTGELFF. The CDR3 DNA sequence: TGTGCCAGCAGTTCACAGGGGAGAGACACCGGGGAGCTGTTTTTT.